Below, one T cell receptor beta chain is given with its context. As originally analysed: Estimation of nucleated cell counts was performed using reference gene primer amplification. Measured with immunoSEQ multiplex PCR; TCRdb has only the in-frame clones, and not every one. The DNA was the basis for D and trimming; V, J and clone size are from that table. The table records about 230,000 clones, approximately 84% of them present only once. The record originates from a study of blood T cell repertoires in COVID-19. Trimming took 0 bases from V and 5 from J, leaving 8 bases between them. The CDR3 spans 14 residues. Germline V gene sequence: CDR1 MNHNS, CDR2 SASEGT.

The rearrangement uses TRBV6-1 and TRBJ2-1, with TRBD2 as a possible D gene (6 bases). The sequencing input was peripheral blood. The receptor was derived from a woman aged 80 or over with acute or convalescent COVID-19. CDR3 in DNA: TGTGCCAGCAGTGAAGCGGAGGGGAACAATGAGCAGTTCTTC. Protein product: CASSEAEGNNEQFF.